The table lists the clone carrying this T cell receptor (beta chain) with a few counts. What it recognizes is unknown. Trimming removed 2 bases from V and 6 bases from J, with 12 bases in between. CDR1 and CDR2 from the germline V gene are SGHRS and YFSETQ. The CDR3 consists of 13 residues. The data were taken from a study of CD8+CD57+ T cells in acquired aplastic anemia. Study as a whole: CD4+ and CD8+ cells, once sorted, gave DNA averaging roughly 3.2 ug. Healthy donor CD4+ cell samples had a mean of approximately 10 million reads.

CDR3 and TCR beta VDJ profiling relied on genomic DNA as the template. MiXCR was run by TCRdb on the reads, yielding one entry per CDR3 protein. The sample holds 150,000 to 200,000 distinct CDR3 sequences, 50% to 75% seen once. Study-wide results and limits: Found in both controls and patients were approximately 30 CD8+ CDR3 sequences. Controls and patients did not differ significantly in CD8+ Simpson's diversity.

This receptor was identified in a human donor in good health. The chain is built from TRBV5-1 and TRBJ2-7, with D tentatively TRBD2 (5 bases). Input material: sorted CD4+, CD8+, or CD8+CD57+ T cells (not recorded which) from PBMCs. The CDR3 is CASSFHGNGEQYF. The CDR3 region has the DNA TGCGCCAGCAGCTTCCACGGGAACGGCGAGCAGTACTTC.